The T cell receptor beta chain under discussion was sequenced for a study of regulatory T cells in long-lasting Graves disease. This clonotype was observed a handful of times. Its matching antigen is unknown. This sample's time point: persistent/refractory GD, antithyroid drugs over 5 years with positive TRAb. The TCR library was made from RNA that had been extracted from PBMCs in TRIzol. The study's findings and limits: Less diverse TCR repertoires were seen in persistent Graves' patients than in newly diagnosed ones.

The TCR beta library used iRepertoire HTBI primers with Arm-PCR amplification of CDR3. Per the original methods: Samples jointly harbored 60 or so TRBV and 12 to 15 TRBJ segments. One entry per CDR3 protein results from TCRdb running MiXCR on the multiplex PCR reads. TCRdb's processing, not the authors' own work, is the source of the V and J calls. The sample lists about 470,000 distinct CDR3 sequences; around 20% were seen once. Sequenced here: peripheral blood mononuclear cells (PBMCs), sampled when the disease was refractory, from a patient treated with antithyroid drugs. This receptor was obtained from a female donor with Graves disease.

CDR3 sequence: CASSYPGLAATQYF. CDR3 nucleotides: TGTGCCAGCAGTTACCCGGGGCTAGCGGCGACCCAGTACTTC. The J gene is TRBJ2-5, the V gene TRBV6-2 or TRBV6-3; 7 bases fit TRBD2. V gave up 2 bases and J gave up 7 bases; unmatched junction bases: 7. The germline V gene has CDR1 MNHEY and CDR2 SVGEGT. The CDR3 length is 14 residues.